The TCR beta chain described here comes from a study of technical replicates of blood from several donors. Germline V gene sequence: CDR1 MNHEY, CDR2 SVGAGI. The CDR3 is 13 amino acids. V was cut by 6 bases and J by 9 bases, with 15 bases left in between. Profiled with immunoSEQ multiplex PCR; TCRdb holds only in-frame clones, not every one. Altogether 45,000 to 65,000 clones are present, roughly 96% being singletons, with the ten largest covering about 3%. The receptor was isolated from a human donor in good health. Some clones in this sample may be carry-over from other donors' samples. The sequenced material came from PBMCs. The gene calls are TRBV6-5 and TRBJ2-1; D unclear. The CDR3 nucleotides read TGTGCCAGCAGCCGCCCCGGAGTAGGTGAGCAGTTCTTC. Translation gives CASSRPGVGEQFF.